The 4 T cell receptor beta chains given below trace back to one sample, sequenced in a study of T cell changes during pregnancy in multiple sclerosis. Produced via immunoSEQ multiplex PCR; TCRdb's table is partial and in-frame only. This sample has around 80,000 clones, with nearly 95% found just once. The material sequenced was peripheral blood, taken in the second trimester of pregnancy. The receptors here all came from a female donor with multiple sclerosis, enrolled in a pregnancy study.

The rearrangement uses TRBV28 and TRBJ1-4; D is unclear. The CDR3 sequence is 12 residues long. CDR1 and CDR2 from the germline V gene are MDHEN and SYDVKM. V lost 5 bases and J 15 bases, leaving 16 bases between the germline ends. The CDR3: CASSPPSRGMFF. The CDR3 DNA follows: TGTGCCAGCAGTCCCCCGTCTCGGGGAATGTTTTTT.

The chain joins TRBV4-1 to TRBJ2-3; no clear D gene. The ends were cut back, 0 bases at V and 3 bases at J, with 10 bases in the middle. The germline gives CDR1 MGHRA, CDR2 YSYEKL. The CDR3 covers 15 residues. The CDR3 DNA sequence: TGCGCCAGCAGCCAAGATCCAGGCAGGACAGATACGCAGTATTTT. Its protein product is CASSQDPGRTDTQYF.

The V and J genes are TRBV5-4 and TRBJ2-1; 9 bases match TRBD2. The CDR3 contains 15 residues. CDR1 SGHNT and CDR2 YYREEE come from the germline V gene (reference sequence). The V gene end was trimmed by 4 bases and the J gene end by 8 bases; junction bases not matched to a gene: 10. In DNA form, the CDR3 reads TGTGCCAGCAGCCGTAGCGGGAGAGACGTCTATGAGCAGTTCTTC. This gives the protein CASSRSGRDVYEQFF.

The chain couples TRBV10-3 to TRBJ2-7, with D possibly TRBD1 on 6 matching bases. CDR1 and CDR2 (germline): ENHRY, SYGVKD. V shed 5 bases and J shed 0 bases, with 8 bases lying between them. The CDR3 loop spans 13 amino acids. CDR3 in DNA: TGTGCCATCAGTTCGGACAGCTCCTACGAGCAGTACTTC. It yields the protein CAISSDSSYEQYF.